The entry below gives a single TCR beta chain sequence along with its context. This sample is drawn from a study of monozygotic twins with inflammatory bowel disease. No DNA is given; TCRdb re-called the 5' RACE reads and lists each CDR3 protein once. The repertoire shows roughly 200,000 distinct CDR3 sequences; the top ten hold roughly 7.5%. This CDR3 is 12 amino acids long. Looked up from germline, CDR1 is DFQATT and CDR2 is SNEGSKA (reference sequence). The chain recombines TRBV20-1 with TRBJ2-2. Material for sequencing was blood. The receptor's source is a human donor with ulcerative colitis or Crohn's disease, or a healthy co-twin of an affected twin (not recorded which). The CDR3 loop reads CSAKKSTGELFF.